This TCR beta chain comes out of a study of response to subunit inactivated influenza vaccine. Study-level points and caveats: Each seasonal flu vaccination may recruit only limited new T cells, authors suggested.

As regards this clonotype: No antigen is known for it.

TCRdb independently ran MiXCR on the RT-PCR reads; one entry per CDR3 protein. The repertoire holds 450,000 to 550,000 distinct CDR3 sequences, with over 25% as singletons. V lost 4 bases to trimming and J lost 0 bases; unmatched junction nucleotides: 7. Per the germline V gene, CDR1 is SNHLY and CDR2 is FYNNEI. The CDR3 spans 16 residues. Sequenced here: CD4+ T cells sorted from PBMCs, sampled about 5 days after vaccination. The chain couples TRBV2 to TRBJ2-3; TRBD1 agrees at 7 bases. This clonotype was obtained from a man aged 50 to 59 who received an inactivated influenza vaccine. CDR3 nucleotide sequence: TGTGCCAGCAGTGCGCACAGGGGCTCTAGCACAGATACGCAGTATTTT. It encodes CASSAHRGSSTDTQYF.